This T cell receptor beta chain derives from a study of blood T cell repertoires in COVID-19. About the research overall: The United States, Italy and Spain were the sources of the acute and convalescent COVID-19 samples. PBMCs, B-cell-depleted T cells, or T cells provided the cDNA or gDNA that made up the material.

Per the authors' pipeline: For nucleated cells, counts were estimated from reference gene primer amplification. TCRdb's table, derived via immunoSEQ multiplex PCR, lists solely in-frame clones and lacks some. The V and J calls and the clone size are those of that table, but D and trimming were determined from the DNA. The profile covers approximately 76,000 clones, with 86% appearing a single time and 1.9% taken by the ten largest. Trimming removed 3 bases at V and 5 bases at J, with 5 bases between. CDR3 size: 13 residues. The sequencing sample was made of peripheral blood. This TCR was sampled from an older woman with acute or convalescent COVID-19. The chain uses TRBV12-3 or TRBV12-4 and TRBJ1-6; no clear D. The CDR3, as DNA: TGTGCCAGCAGTTTCGTTGATAATTCACCCCTCCACTTT. Amino acid sequence: CASSFVDNSPLHF.